This TCR beta chain originates from a study of glioma-infiltrating T cells after dendritic cell vaccination. The wider study: Dendritic cell vaccination trial patients had either newly diagnosed or recurrent glioblastoma.

Up to about 2 ug genomic DNA was used for TCRB CDR3 amplification. Sequenced by immunoSEQ multiplex PCR; TCRdb stores in-frame clones only, minus some. The sample carries tens of thousands of clones, about four fifths recorded once. Time point of the sample: after dendritic cell vaccination, including at tumor progression/relapse. All glioblastoma patients lacked an isocitrate dehydrogenase mutation. PBMC sampling occurred before vaccination, two weeks after the third dose, and at progression. This CDR3 is 13 amino acids long. The ends were cut back, 5 bases at V and 2 bases at J, with 9 bases in the middle. The V gene's germline CDR1 is SGHTA and CDR2 FQGTGA.

This clonotype originated in a human donor with glioblastoma. Sequencing was performed on blood, taken after dendritic cell vaccination. The chain couples TRBV7-3 to TRBJ1-1, with a tentative D call TRBD1 (5 bases). The CDR3 loop reads CASSVDSNTEAFF. CDR3 bases: TGTGCCAGCAGCGTCGACAGCAACACTGAAGCTTTCTTT.